This T cell receptor (beta chain) was obtained from a study of Graves' ophthalmopathy and Graves' hyperthyroidism. Whole-study findings and limits: Blood also harbored most expanded thyroid clonotypes above 0.001 frequency.

In regard to this clonotype: The antigen remains unidentified. At one boundary the junction diverges from the germline segment, which might be a read error.

Pregnancy or lactation, uncontrolled infections and other autoimmune diseases were grounds for excluding patients. The PBMCs originated from roughly 11 ml of fresh peripheral blood. Transcripts of RNA were the source for amplifying TCR beta CDR3 regions. First-round RT-PCR used HTBI primers; second-round multiplex PCR followed. Using its own MiXCR run on the multiplex PCR reads, TCRdb lists one record per CDR3 protein. Of 650,000 to 800,000 distinct CDR3 sequences detected, 35% to 50% appear once; the ten largest clones hold about 3.3%. Germline V gene lookup returns CDR1 SEHNR and CDR2 FQNEAQ (reference sequence). The CDR3 covers 16 residues.

This receptor was obtained from an adult man with Graves' ophthalmopathy. The chain employs TRBV7-9 and TRBJ1-3; a possible D gene is TRBD1 (6 bases). Sequenced input: peripheral blood. The CDR3 sequence is CASSRVGGEGGNTIYF. In DNA form, the CDR3 reads TGCGCCAGCAGCCGTGTTGGGGGCGAGGGTGGAAACACCATATATTTT.